Below, one TCR beta chain is given with its context. The sample belongs to a study of cytomegalovirus exposure and HLA in healthy donors. TCRdb's table, derived via immunoSEQ multiplex PCR, lists solely in-frame clones and lacks some. The sample yields more than 95,000 clones, about 88% seen once. Germline CDR1 is LGHNT and CDR2 is FRNRAP. The V end was cut by 1 base, the J end by 4 bases, with 15 bases between. This CDR3 spans 16 amino acids. Sequences were obtained from PBMCs. This sequence originates from a woman younger than 30 in good health and CMV-seropositive. This sequence joins TRBV12-5 and TRBJ2-3; maybe TRBD2 (6 bases). This CDR3 reads CASGLGSAGTADTQYF. In DNA, the CDR3 is TGTGCTAGTGGTTTGGGTTCGGCGGGGACGGCAGATACGCAGTATTTT. Full variable domain (outside the CDR3, taken from reference TRBV12-5 and TRBJ2-3): DARVTQTPRHKVTEMGQEVTMRCQPILGHNTVFWYRQTMMQGLELLAYFRNRAPLDDSGMPKDRFSAEMPDATLATLKIQPSEPRDSAVYFCASGLGSAGTADTQYFGPGTRLTVL.